Listed below are T cell receptor beta chains from one sample, sequenced in a study of blood T cell repertoires in COVID-19. Produced via immunoSEQ multiplex PCR; TCRdb's table is partial and in-frame only. This sample has about 200,000 clones, with 84% found just once. The sequenced sample consisted of peripheral blood. These receptors were collected from a human donor in a cohort sampled during active COVID-19. Each CDR3 is given with its conserved first and last residue. The order of the fields is V gene, J gene, D gene, clone size, CDR3 DNA, CDR3 protein. D genes are given only for firm matches. Clone size is shown for a subset of rows, as once, few, many or a class of expanded clone.

V: TRBV7-2
J: TRBJ1-2
D: TRBD1
size: once
DNA: TGTGCCAGCAGCACCGACAGGGCAGTTATCTATGGCTACACCTTC
CDR3: CASSTDRAVIYGYTF

V: TRBV10-3
J: TRBJ1-4
D: -
size: -
DNA: TGTGCCATCAAAGACAGCAATAATGAAAAACTGTTTTTT
CDR3: CAIKDSNNEKLFF

V: TRBV24-1
J: TRBJ2-5
D: -
size: -
DNA: TGTGCCACCAGTGATGGAGGACGGTCACCGGCCCAGTACTTC
CDR3: CATSDGGRSPAQYF

V: TRBV19
J: TRBJ2-1
D: -
size: -
DNA: TGTGCCAGTAGTAAATGGCTAGCTTCGGAGAATGAGCAGTTCTTC
CDR3: CASSKWLASENEQFF

V: TRBV9
J: TRBJ2-7
D: TRBD2
size: few
DNA: TGTGCCAGCAGCGCAGGACTAGCCAGCTCCTACGAGCAGTACTTC
CDR3: CASSAGLASSYEQYF

V: TRBV21-1
J: TRBJ2-7
D: -
size: -
DNA: TGTGCCAGCAGCAAAACCCCGGCCTGGGCATATCCCTACGAGCAGTACTTC
CDR3: CASSKTPAWAYPYEQYF

V: TRBV5-5
J: TRBJ1-6
D: -
size: -
DNA: TGTGCCAGCAGCTCCACTCGGTTTGCGGGGCGGTGGTCCTATAATTCACCCCTCCACTTT
CDR3: CASSSTRFAGRWSYNSPLHF

V: TRBV6-5
J: TRBJ1-2
D: -
size: -
DNA: TGTGCCAGCAGAAGACAGGAACGTTATGGCTACACCTTC
CDR3: CASRRQERYGYTF

V: TRBV11-3
J: TRBJ2-3
D: -
size: -
DNA: TGTGCCAGCAGCCCCCCCGACAGGAAAGATACGCAGTATTTT
CDR3: CASSPPDRKDTQYF

V: TRBV2
J: TRBJ2-1
D: TRBD2
size: -
DNA: TGTGCCAGCAGTGAGTACTGGCTAGCGGGAAACAATGAGCAGTTCTTC
CDR3: CASSEYWLAGNNEQFF

V: TRBV10-3
J: TRBJ1-6
D: -
size: -
DNA: TGTGCCATCAGTGAGCCAAATTCACCCCTCCACTTT
CDR3: CAISEPNSPLHF

V: TRBV19
J: TRBJ2-6
D: -
size: -
DNA: TGTGCCAGTAGTGTGACAGTCTCTGGGGCCAACGTCCTGACTTTC
CDR3: CASSVTVSGANVLTF

V: TRBV27
J: TRBJ2-4
D: -
size: -
DNA: TGTGCCAGCAGGACCCGGTTCCGCGGGTTAGCCAAAAACATTCAGTACTTC
CDR3: CASRTRFRGLAKNIQYF

V: TRBV21-1
J: TRBJ2-3
D: -
size: -
DNA: TGTGCCAGCAGCAAAGAGGATTACCGGGGACTTGGGGTAGAGGAGCAGTATTTT
CDR3: CASSKEDYRGLGVEEQYF

V: TRBV6-5
J: TRBJ2-7
D: TRBD1
size: medium-sized
DNA: TGTGCCAGCAGAGCGGACAGGGGAGGATACGAGCAGTACTTC
CDR3: CASRADRGGYEQYF

V: TRBV9
J: TRBJ1-2
D: -
size: -
DNA: TGTGCCAGCAGCGTAGACTCACCCCCCCATCTTGGTGGCTACACCTTC
CDR3: CASSVDSPPHLGGYTF

V: TRBV21-1
J: TRBJ2-2
D: -
size: -
DNA: TGTGCCAGCAGCATCCCCTCGGGACAGGGGCTTCGCACCGGGGAGCTGTTTTTT
CDR3: CASSIPSGQGLRTGELFF

V: TRBV5-1
J: TRBJ2-5
D: TRBD2
size: -
DNA: TGCGCCAGCAGCTTGGTGGGTAGCGGGGGAGAAGAGACCCAGTACTTC
CDR3: CASSLVGSGGEETQYF

V: TRBV3-1/TRBV3-2
J: TRBJ2-1
D: -
size: -
DNA: TGTGCCAGCAGCCAAGACCACGCTAACTACAATGAGCAGTTCTTC
CDR3: CASSQDHANYNEQFF

V: TRBV4-1
J: TRBJ1-5
D: -
size: -
DNA: TGCGCCAGCAGCCCTGACAGGTACGATCAGCCCCAGCATTTT
CDR3: CASSPDRYDQPQHF

V: TRBV18
J: TRBJ2-7
D: TRBD1
size: few
DNA: TGTGCCAGCTCACGACAGGGCATCCACGAGCAGTACTTC
CDR3: CASSRQGIHEQYF

V: TRBV6-5
J: TRBJ1-2
D: -
size: -
DNA: TGTGCCAGTGGACAGCTTCCCGTCTATGGCTACACCTTC
CDR3: CASGQLPVYGYTF

V: TRBV5-1
J: TRBJ2-7
D: TRBD2
size: -
DNA: TGCGCCAGCAGCTCGGAGGGGAGGGAGGCCTACGAGCAGTACTTC
CDR3: CASSSEGREAYEQYF

V: TRBV27
J: TRBJ1-3
D: -
size: -
DNA: TGTGCCAGCAGACTAAAGGGGTCTGGAAACACCATATATTTT
CDR3: CASRLKGSGNTIYF

V: TRBV6-6
J: TRBJ2-3
D: -
size: -
DNA: TGTGCCAGCAGTCGAAGAACCAGGGGCCGCTGGGGTAGCGGGCCGGGGACAGATACGCAGTATTTT
CDR3: CASSRRTRGRWGSGPGTDTQYF

V: TRBV14
J: TRBJ2-2
D: -
size: -
DNA: TGTGCCAGCAGCCGCACTAGGAGTGGCGGGGAGCTGTTTTTT
CDR3: CASSRTRSGGELFF

V: TRBV6-5
J: TRBJ1-2
D: TRBD1
size: -
DNA: TGTGCCAGCAGCAGACAGGGCGACTACGGCTACACCTTC
CDR3: CASSRQGDYGYTF

V: TRBV9
J: TRBJ2-2
D: -
size: -
DNA: TGTGCCAGCAGCGGGTCCCCCATACAGGTGAACACCGGGGAGCTGTTTTTT
CDR3: CASSGSPIQVNTGELFF

V: TRBV5-1
J: TRBJ1-2
D: -
size: -
DNA: TGCGCCAGCAGCTTGGGTTGGGGCAGTAACTATGGCTACACCTTC
CDR3: CASSLGWGSNYGYTF

V: TRBV7-9
J: TRBJ1-1
D: -
size: many
DNA: TGTGCCAGCAGCTTAGATGGAGGGAAGACTGAAGCTTTCTTT
CDR3: CASSLDGGKTEAFF

V: TRBV28
J: TRBJ2-1
D: TRBD2
size: -
DNA: TGTGCCAGCCTCTCACGAACCGGGACTAGCGGGAGAGATGAGCAGTTCTTC
CDR3: CASLSRTGTSGRDEQFF

V: TRBV29-1
J: TRBJ2-2
D: -
size: -
DNA: TGCAGCGTGGGACCCCATGAACGACAGGACACCGGGGAGCTGTTTTTT
CDR3: CSVGPHERQDTGELFF

V: TRBV24-1
J: TRBJ2-5
D: -
size: -
DNA: TGTGCCACCAGTGATTTTAAGTGGGGGCAGAAAGAGACCCAGTACTTC
CDR3: CATSDFKWGQKETQYF

V: TRBV28
J: TRBJ2-7
D: TRBD2
size: -
DNA: TGTGCCAGCGCGGGAGATTGGCCCTACGAGCAGTACTTC
CDR3: CASAGDWPYEQYF

V: TRBV5-1
J: TRBJ2-7
D: -
size: -
DNA: TGCGCCAGCAGCCCCAGGGGAGATGTTGACTACGAGCAGTACTTC
CDR3: CASSPRGDVDYEQYF

V: TRBV29-1
J: TRBJ2-5
D: -
size: -
DNA: TGCAGCGTTGAAGTGCAGGGCCAGACCCAGTACTTC
CDR3: CSVEVQGQTQYF

V: TRBV7-9
J: TRBJ1-1
D: -
size: few
DNA: TGTGCCAGCAAAGACATGAACACTGAAGCTTTCTTT
CDR3: CASKDMNTEAFF

V: TRBV7-2
J: TRBJ2-7
D: TRBD2
size: -
DNA: TGTGCCAGCAGCTCGACTAGCGGGAGGGCATCCGAGCAGTACTTC
CDR3: CASSSTSGRASEQYF

V: TRBV4-1
J: TRBJ2-4
D: TRBD1
size: -
DNA: TGCGCCAGCAGCCAAGGGCCGAGACAGGGAGCCAAAAACATTCAGTACTTC
CDR3: CASSQGPRQGAKNIQYF

V: TRBV19
J: TRBJ1-2
D: TRBD1
size: once
DNA: TGTGCCAGTAGTATAGCGGGACAGGGGGGCTATGGCTACACCTTC
CDR3: CASSIAGQGGYGYTF

V: TRBV18
J: TRBJ2-7
D: -
size: -
DNA: TGTGCCAGCTCCCTAAGCTCCTACGAGCAGTACTTC
CDR3: CASSLSSYEQYF

V: TRBV9
J: TRBJ2-2
D: -
size: -
DNA: TGTGCCAGCAGCGTAGGGAGCGGGGAGCTGTTTTTT
CDR3: CASSVGSGELFF

V: TRBV5-6
J: TRBJ2-5
D: -
size: -
DNA: TGTGCCAGCAGCTTCCGGGAATCGACGGAGACCCAGTACTTC
CDR3: CASSFRESTETQYF

V: TRBV11-2
J: TRBJ1-6
D: TRBD1
size: few
DNA: TGTGCCAGCAGCTTAGATCCCGGACAGGGTCATTCACCCCTCCACTTT
CDR3: CASSLDPGQGHSPLHF

V: TRBV4-1
J: TRBJ2-5
D: TRBD2
size: -
DNA: TGCGCCAGCAGCGGGACTAGCGGGTACCAAGAGACCCAGTACTTC
CDR3: CASSGTSGYQETQYF

V: TRBV24-1
J: TRBJ1-2
D: -
size: -
DNA: TGTGCCACCAGTCCTGGGGGGAGGGGTGGCTACACCTTC
CDR3: CATSPGGRGGYTF

V: TRBV11-2
J: TRBJ1-4
D: TRBD1
size: -
DNA: TGTGCCAGCAGCCCCTGGACAGGGGTGGGGGAAAAACTGTTTTTT
CDR3: CASSPWTGVGEKLFF

V: TRBV28
J: TRBJ1-5
D: -
size: -
DNA: TGTGCCAGCAGGGGGGGGGTCGGGAATCAGCCCCAGCATTTT
CDR3: CASRGGVGNQPQHF

V: TRBV5-4
J: TRBJ2-1
D: -
size: -
DNA: TGTGCCAGCAGCTTCGCACAGGGAAGCTCCTACAATGAGCAGTTCTTC
CDR3: CASSFAQGSSYNEQFF

V: TRBV19
J: TRBJ2-7
D: TRBD2
size: -
DNA: TGTGCCAGTAGTACACGCCGGACTAGCGGGGACTACGAGCAGTACTTC
CDR3: CASSTRRTSGDYEQYF

V: TRBV5-4
J: TRBJ1-6
D: TRBD1
size: -
DNA: TGTGCCAGCAGCAGATTAGGGACAGAGAATTCACCCCTCCACTTT
CDR3: CASSRLGTENSPLHF

V: TRBV3-1/TRBV3-2
J: TRBJ1-1
D: -
size: -
DNA: TGTGCCAGCAGCCAAGGATACAGGACCGAAGCTTTCTTT
CDR3: CASSQGYRTEAFF